The 6 T cell receptor beta chains below come from one sample, sequenced in a study of response to subunit inactivated influenza vaccine. A single record per CDR3 protein comes from TCRdb applying MiXCR to the RT-PCR reads. The repertoire holds 590,000 or so distinct CDR3 sequences, with approximately 14% as singletons. The specimen was PBMCs from blood, collected about 14 days before vaccination. These TCRs come from a man over 45 who received an inactivated influenza vaccine.

This clonotype appeared a few times. In nucleotides, the CDR3 is TGTGCCAGCAGTGAGCAGGGGGCTTACTATGGCTACACCTTC. Residues: CASSEQGAYYGYTF. The V gene is TRBV6-1, the J gene TRBJ1-2, with TRBD1 matching 8 bases. This CDR3 is 14 amino acids long. Losses at the gene ends were 3 bases for V and 3 bases for J; bases not matched to a gene: 3. Germline assignment: CDR1 MNHNS and CDR2 SASEGT.

The genes are TRBV6-2 or TRBV6-3 and TRBJ2-2; D could derive from TRBD1 or TRBD2 (5 bases each). Germline V gene lookup returns CDR1 MNHEY and CDR2 SVGEGT. CDR3 length: 17 residues. The germline V and J ends were trimmed by 8 bases and 0 bases, with 19 bases remaining between them. The CDR3 loop reads CASRKVWGNTNTGELFF. The CDR3 DNA sequence: TGTGCCAGCCGGAAAGTGTGGGGGAACACGAACACCGGGGAGCTGTTTTTT.

This clonotype turned up a few times. V usage is TRBV5-1 and J usage is TRBJ2-4; 8 bases match TRBD1. The CDR3 is 15 residues long. CDR1 SGHRS and CDR2 YFSETQ come from the germline V gene. Losses at the gene ends were 0 bases for V and 8 bases for J; bases not matched to a gene: 7. CDR3: CASSLGDRSSDIQYF. CDR3 DNA: TGCGCCAGCAGCTTGGGGGACAGGTCGAGTGACATTCAGTACTTC.

This clonotype came up a few times. J is TRBJ2-3 and V is TRBV4-2, with 11 positions matching TRBD2. This CDR3 region has 16 residues. V lost 4 bases to trimming and J lost 4 bases; unmatched junction nucleotides: 7. CDR1 is LGHNA and CDR2 is YNFKEQ in the germline V gene. The CDR3 coding sequence is TGTGCCAGCAGCCCGGGACTAGCGGCCGGCGCAGATACGCAGTATTTT. Amino acid sequence: CASSPGLAAGADTQYF.

This clonotype has a handful of counts. The gene calls are TRBV4-2 and TRBJ1-3; no definite D call. The V gene's germline CDR1 is LGHNA and CDR2 YNFKEQ. Trimming shortened V by 1 base and J by 1 base, and 8 bases separated the two germline ends. The CDR3 runs 15 residues. CDR3 amino acids: CASSQAGFSGNTIYF. CDR3 in DNA: TGTGCCAGCAGCCAAGCGGGGTTTTCTGGAAACACCATATATTTT.

The gene calls are TRBV3-1 and TRBJ2-1; D is ambiguous. Germline assignment: CDR1 LGHDT and CDR2 YNNKEL (reference sequence). This CDR3 has 15 residues. V shed 4 bases and J shed 10 bases, with 20 bases lying between them. The CDR3: CASSLLTALSSEQFF. The CDR3 DNA sequence: TGTGCCAGCAGCCTCCTGACGGCCCTAAGTAGCGAGCAGTTCTTC.